This TCR beta chain is drawn from a study of tissue T cells after allogeneic stem cell transplantation. Study-level findings and limits: Tissue-detected TCR repertoire was only partly captured by blood and spleen T cells.

As for this clone: The target antigen is unknown. Gene names follow the mouse nomenclature. The CDR3 goes on 1 residue after the read ends, and that part is filled in from the germline J gene.

The CDR3 is 14 amino acids. V trimming: 3 bases; J trimming: 5 bases; junction bases outside the gene matches: 3. Germline V gene data show CDR1 as NNHNN and CDR2 as SYGAGS (reference sequence). Sequencing of TCRbeta CDR3 at survey depth gave sequences and template counts. This table comes from immunoSEQ multiplex PCR, and its TCRdb copy is limited to in-frame clones, with some not included. Found here are about 20,000 clones, just over 70% of them singletons; the top ten hold 0.85% to 0.95%. Sequences were obtained from spleen. The chain couples TRBV13-2 to TRBJ1-5; 9 bases map to TRBD1. The TCR was taken from a female BALB/c mouse in good health. For the strain, the MHC haplotype given is H2-d. This CDR3 is CASGVTGGDQAPLF. The part of the CDR3 DNA that was read is TGTGCCAGCGGTGTGACAGGGGGGGACCAGGCTCCGCTT.